Only a few counts were recorded for the clone carrying this TCR beta chain. Trimming took off 1 base at V and 13 bases at J, with 17 bases between the two ends. This CDR3 has 13 amino acids. The germline gives CDR1 SEHNR, CDR2 FQNEAQ (reference sequence). This sample stems from a study of T cell repertoires in cytomegalovirus infection. TCRdb reprocessed the reads via MiXCR and lists one record per CDR3 protein. This table holds fewer than 700,000 distinct CDR3 sequences, more than 20% found once. Specimen: CD8+ T cells from PBMCs. The V and J genes are TRBV7-9 and TRBJ2-7; no definite D call. This TCR was sampled from a human donor in good health (CMV status not recorded). Some clones in this sample may be carry-over from other donors' samples. DNA of the CDR3: TGTGCCAGCAGCTTAGACCAGAAATTAGGGCTTTACGTC. Translation gives CASSLDQKLGLYV.